These T cell receptor beta chains were read from a single sample in a study of T cells after yellow fever vaccination. Each CDR3 protein gets one entry after TCRdb re-called the 5' RACE reads with MiXCR. The repertoire holds some 110,000 distinct CDR3 sequences, with about 6.8% as singletons. The sample here was CD4+ T cells sorted from PBMCs, taken more than 40 days after the first yellow fever vaccination. These receptors came from a man younger than 30 who received the YFV17D yellow fever vaccine. CDR3s include the opening cysteine and the closing phenylalanine or tryptophan. A D gene is named only where the DNA matches it firmly. Clone size, where shown, is once, few, many, or a class for clones that have expanded.

>TRBV18|.|few|TRBJ2-7
CASREAGGEQYF
TGTGCCAGCCGGGAAGCGGGTGGCGAGCAGTACTTC
>TRBV2|.|.|TRBJ1-2
CASTSTGQGYTF
TGTGCCAGCACATCGACGGGACAAGGCTACACCTTC
>TRBV29-1|TRBD1|.|TRBJ2-1
CSVEVGQGEGQFF
TGCAGCGTTGAAGTCGGACAGGGCGAGGGGCAGTTCTTC
>TRBV12-3/TRBV12-4|.|many|TRBJ2-3
CASRIAATDTQYF
TGTGCCAGCAGGATTGCGGCGACAGATACGCAGTATTTT
>TRBV11-2|.|many|TRBJ2-1
CASSSGAFNEQFF
TGTGCCAGCAGCTCGGGGGCCTTTAATGAGCAGTTCTTC
>TRBV12-3/TRBV12-4|.|many|TRBJ1-2
CASSLPPRFTGGYTF
TGTGCCAGCAGCCTACCCCCCAGGTTTACAGGGGGCTACACCTTC
>TRBV7-2|.|many|TRBJ2-2
CASVQSGGGTGELFF
TGTGCCAGCGTCCAGTCGGGGGGCGGCACCGGGGAGCTGTTTTTT
>TRBV18|.|many|TRBJ2-6
CASSPLGTGANVLTF
TGTGCCAGCTCACCACTGGGGACTGGGGCCAACGTCCTGACTTTC
>TRBV5-5|.|many|TRBJ1-6
CASSGSSYNSPLHF
TGTGCCAGCAGTGGGAGCTCCTATAATTCACCCCTCCACTTT
>TRBV5-6|.|few|TRBJ2-7
CASSLWARADNEQYF
TGTGCCAGCAGCTTATGGGCCAGGGCGGACAACGAGCAGTACTTC
>TRBV5-6|TRBD2|.|TRBJ2-1
CASSRGTSSGNEQFF
TGTGCCAGCAGCAGAGGGACTAGTTCCGGCAATGAGCAGTTCTTC
>TRBV5-1|TRBD1|many|TRBJ2-3
CASSLGGQGADTQYF
TGCGCCAGCAGCTTGGGGGGACAGGGAGCAGATACGCAGTATTTT
>TRBV7-9|.|many|TRBJ2-1
CASSLLAIEQFF
TGTGCCAGCAGCCTTCTAGCGATTGAACAGTTCTTC
>TRBV7-2|TRBD1|once|TRBJ1-5
CASSATGGVQPQHF
TGTGCCAGCAGCGCCACAGGGGGCGTTCAGCCCCAGCATTTT
>TRBV7-1|.|.|TRBJ2-3
CASGPGLDCCTDTQYF
TGTGCCAGCGGCCCGGGGCTAGACTGCTGCACAGATACGCAGTATTTT
>TRBV5-1|TRBD2|many|TRBJ2-3
CASSLLAGDLTDTQYF
TGCGCCAGCAGCTTGCTAGCGGGCGACCTCACAGATACGCAGTATTTT
>TRBV4-1|TRBD2|many|TRBJ2-2
CASSLYSSGGGTGELFF
TGCGCCAGCAGCCTATACTCTAGCGGGGGGGGCACCGGGGAGCTGTTTTTT
>TRBV5-1|.|many|TRBJ2-7
CASSGGSPSAPPYEQYF
TGCGCCAGCAGCGGAGGGTCCCCGTCTGCCCCCCCGTACGAGCAGTACTTC
>TRBV5-1|.|many|TRBJ1-1
CASNQEKFDRRLKNTEAFF
TGCGCCAGCAATCAGGAGAAGTTCGACAGACGACTAAAGAACACTGAAGCTTTCTTT
>TRBV5-1|.|many|TRBJ1-1
CASSSQGLNTEAFF
TGTGCCAGCTCCTCCCAGGGACTGAACACTGAAGCTTTCTTT
>TRBV29-1|TRBD1|many|TRBJ1-5
CSVGLTGVQPQHF
TGCAGCGTTGGACTTACAGGGGTCCAGCCCCAGCATTTT
>TRBV6-5|TRBD2|.|TRBJ2-7
CASSYSRGGLLYEQYF
TGTGCCAGCAGTTACTCGCGCGGGGGGCTCCTGTACGAGCAGTACTTC
>TRBV20-1|.|many|TRBJ1-4
CSARDTGTNEKLFF
TGCAGTGCTAGAGATACAGGAACTAATGAAAAACTGTTTTTT
>TRBV6-2/TRBV6-3|.|many|TRBJ1-2
CASSHRTAVYGYTF
TGTGCCAGCAGTCACCGGACAGCGGTTTATGGCTACACCTTC
>TRBV4-3|.|many|TRBJ2-3
CASTLSRAYEFTDTQYF
TGCGCCAGCACCTTAAGTCGGGCATACGAGTTCACAGATACGCAGTATTTT
>TRBV5-4|.|many|TRBJ2-1
CASSLPSLYNEQFF
TGTGCCAGCAGCTTGCCGTCGCTCTACAATGAGCAGTTCTTC
>TRBV2|TRBD2|many|TRBJ2-2
CASSVQAGGVTGELFF
TGTGCCAGCAGCGTACAAGCGGGGGGTGTCACCGGGGAGCTGTTTTTT
>TRBV14|.|many|TRBJ2-3
CASSHRPSYTQYF
TGTGCCAGCAGCCACAGACCGAGCTATACGCAGTATTTT
>TRBV10-3|.|many|TRBJ1-5
CAISESEGLTAFQPQHF
TGTGCCATCAGTGAGTCTGAGGGACTAACGGCTTTTCAGCCCCAGCATTTT
>TRBV5-1|TRBD2|.|TRBJ2-5
CASSLSGIHETQYF
TGCGCCAGCAGCCTGAGCGGGATCCACGAGACCCAGTACTTC
>TRBV18|TRBD2|few|TRBJ2-7
CASSRTSGGAWEQYF
TGTGCCAGCTCACGGACTAGCGGGGGGGCTTGGGAGCAGTACTTC
>TRBV6-1|.|few|TRBJ2-1
CASRPTHLTRYNEQFF
TGTGCCAGCAGGCCTACACACCTTACTCGGTACAATGAGCAGTTCTTC
>TRBV19|.|many|TRBJ1-2
CASSIAGSGYTF
TGTGCCAGTAGTATAGCAGGGTCTGGCTACACCTTC